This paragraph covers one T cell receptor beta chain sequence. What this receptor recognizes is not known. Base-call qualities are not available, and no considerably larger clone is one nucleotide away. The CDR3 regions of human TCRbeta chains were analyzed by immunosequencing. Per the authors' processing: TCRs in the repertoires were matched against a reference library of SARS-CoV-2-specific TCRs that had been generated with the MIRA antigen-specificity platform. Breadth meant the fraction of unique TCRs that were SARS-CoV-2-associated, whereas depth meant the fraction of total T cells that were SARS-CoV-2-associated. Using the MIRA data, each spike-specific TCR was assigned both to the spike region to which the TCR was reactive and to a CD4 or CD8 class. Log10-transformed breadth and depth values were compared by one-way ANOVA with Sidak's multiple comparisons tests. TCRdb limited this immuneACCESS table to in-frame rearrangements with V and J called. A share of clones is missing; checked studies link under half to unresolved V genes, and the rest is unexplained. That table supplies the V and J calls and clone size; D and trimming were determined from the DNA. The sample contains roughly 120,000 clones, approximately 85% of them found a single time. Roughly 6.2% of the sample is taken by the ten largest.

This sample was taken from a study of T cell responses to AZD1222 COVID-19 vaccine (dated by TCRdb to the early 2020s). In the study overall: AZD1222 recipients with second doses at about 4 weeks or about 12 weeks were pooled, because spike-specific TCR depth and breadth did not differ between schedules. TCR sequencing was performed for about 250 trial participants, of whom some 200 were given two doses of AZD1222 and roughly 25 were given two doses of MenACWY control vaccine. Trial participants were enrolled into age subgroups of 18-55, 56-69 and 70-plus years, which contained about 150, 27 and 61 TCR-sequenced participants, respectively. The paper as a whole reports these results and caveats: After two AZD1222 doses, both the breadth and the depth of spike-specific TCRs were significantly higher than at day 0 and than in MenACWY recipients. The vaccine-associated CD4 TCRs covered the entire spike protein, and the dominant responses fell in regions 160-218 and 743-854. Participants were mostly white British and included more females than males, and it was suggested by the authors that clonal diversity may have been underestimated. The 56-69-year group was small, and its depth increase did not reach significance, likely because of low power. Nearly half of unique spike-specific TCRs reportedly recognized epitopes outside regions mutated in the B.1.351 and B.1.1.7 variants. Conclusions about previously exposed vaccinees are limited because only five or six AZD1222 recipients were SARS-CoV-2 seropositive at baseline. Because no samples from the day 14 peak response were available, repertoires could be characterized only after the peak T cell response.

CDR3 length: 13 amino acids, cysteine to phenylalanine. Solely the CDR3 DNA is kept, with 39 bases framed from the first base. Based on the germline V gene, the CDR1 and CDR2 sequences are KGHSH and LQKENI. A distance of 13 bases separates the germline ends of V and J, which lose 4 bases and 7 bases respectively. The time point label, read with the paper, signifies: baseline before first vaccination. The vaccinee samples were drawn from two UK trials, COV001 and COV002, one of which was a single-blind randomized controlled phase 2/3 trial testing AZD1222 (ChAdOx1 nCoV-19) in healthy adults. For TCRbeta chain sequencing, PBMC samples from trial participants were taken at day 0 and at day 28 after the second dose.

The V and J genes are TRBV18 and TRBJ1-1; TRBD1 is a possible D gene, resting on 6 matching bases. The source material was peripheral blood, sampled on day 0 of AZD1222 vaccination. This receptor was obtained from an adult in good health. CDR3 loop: CASSLQGIDEAFF. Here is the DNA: TGTGCCAGCTCACTACAGGGAATTGATGAAGCTTTCTTT.